This section outlines one TCR beta chain sequence together with its context. This record comes from a study of technical replicates of blood from several donors. V dropped 1 base and J dropped 3; count of bases not matched to a gene: 6. CDR3 size: 16 residues. Germline V gives CDR1 SGHNT, CDR2 YENEEA. Clones were read by immunoSEQ multiplex PCR, and TCRdb kept only the in-frame ones, dropping some. The sample includes approximately 80,000 clones, roughly nine tenths of them seen just once. The chain employs TRBV11-3 and TRBJ1-2; 9 nucleotides match TRBD1. Sequencing was done on a sample of T cells isolated from PBMCs. The TCR sequence derives from a human donor in good health. The CDR3 sequence is CASSLVWTGADYGYTF. In nucleotides, the CDR3 is TGTGCCAGCAGCTTAGTTTGGACAGGGGCCGACTATGGCTACACCTTC.